This TCR beta chain was documented in a study of blood T cell repertoires in COVID-19. Looking at the study overall: Samples taken during acute and convalescent COVID-19 were collected in the United States, Italy and Spain.

The V and J ends lost 2 bases and 5 bases respectively, with 7 bases between them. The CDR3 length is 14 residues. Germline lookup yields CDR1 LGHDT and CDR2 YNNKEL (reference sequence). Data came from immunoSEQ multiplex PCR; TCRdb stores just in-frame clones and leaves some out. The profile covers fewer than 200,000 clones, with under 85% appearing a single time and about 9.4% taken by the ten largest. The V call is TRBV3-1 (or the pseudogene TRBV3-2), the J call TRBJ1-6; D remains ambiguous. This sequence was found in a woman of 80 years or more with acute or convalescent COVID-19. The specimen was peripheral blood. The CDR3 spells CASSQSQDNSPLHF. As DNA, the CDR3 is TGTGCCAGCAGCCAATCCCAGGATAATTCACCCCTCCACTTT.